Listed below are T cell receptor beta chains from one sample, sequenced in a study of T-cell reconstitution after alpha-beta-depleted transplantation in children. TCRdb processed the PCR reads anew with MiXCR; each CDR3 protein has one entry. The data hold hundreds of thousands of distinct CDR3 sequences, with about 11% observed a single time. The input for sequencing was PBMCs, taken before TCRalphabeta/CD19-depleted stem cell transplant. These receptors were taken from a child under 10 years old with inherited bone marrow failure, due to receive a stem cell transplant. The CDR3 runs from the conserved cysteine through the conserved F or W. D genes are given only for firm matches. A clone size is listed for some rows: how often the clone was seen (once, few, many), or a class if it is expanded.

D gene: TRBD2; J gene: TRBJ2-3; V gene: TRBV29-1; clone size: many; CDR3 protein: CSGLAGGGTDTQYF; CDR3 DNA: TGCAGCGGCTTAGCGGGAGGGGGCACAGATACGCAGTATTTT
D gene: -; J gene: TRBJ1-1; V gene: TRBV3-1; clone size: -; CDR3 protein: CASQDTKNTEAFF; CDR3 DNA: TGTGCCAGCCAGGACACGAAGAACACTGAAGCTTTCTTT
D gene: TRBD2; J gene: TRBJ2-7; V gene: TRBV24-1; clone size: many; CDR3 protein: CATSDLASSGTYEQYF; CDR3 DNA: TGTGCCACCAGTGATTTAGCGTCTAGCGGCACCTACGAGCAGTACTTC
D gene: TRBD2; J gene: TRBJ2-5; V gene: TRBV9; clone size: few; CDR3 protein: CASSVSALAGIDRETQYF; CDR3 DNA: TGTGCCAGCAGCGTATCGGCGCTAGCGGGGATCGACAGGGAGACCCAGTACTTC
D gene: TRBD2; J gene: TRBJ2-1; V gene: TRBV19; clone size: few; CDR3 protein: CASRLAGPYNEQFF; CDR3 DNA: TGTGCCAGTAGATTAGCGGGACCCTACAATGAGCAGTTCTTC
D gene: -; J gene: TRBJ2-4; V gene: TRBV27; clone size: many; CDR3 protein: CASSSTGGRTKNIQYF; CDR3 DNA: TGTGCCAGCAGTTCCACCGGGGGGCGAACCAAAAACATTCAGTACTTC
D gene: -; J gene: TRBJ2-2; V gene: TRBV29-1; clone size: many; CDR3 protein: CSVELRTGGELFF; CDR3 DNA: TGCAGCGTTGAATTGCGGACGGGCGGGGAGCTGTTTTTT
D gene: TRBD2; J gene: TRBJ2-1; V gene: TRBV25-1; clone size: few; CDR3 protein: CASSELGLAGGGEQFF; CDR3 DNA: TGTGCCAGCAGTGAATTGGGACTAGCGGGAGGGGGTGAGCAGTTCTTC
D gene: -; J gene: TRBJ2-7; V gene: TRBV21-1; clone size: many; CDR3 protein: CASSKALFKPEGPVNEQYF; CDR3 DNA: TGTGCCAGCAGCAAAGCGCTTTTCAAACCGGAGGGCCCGGTTAACGAGCAGTACTTC
D gene: TRBD2; J gene: TRBJ2-1; V gene: TRBV19; clone size: many; CDR3 protein: CASRGGLAGGYNEQFF; CDR3 DNA: TGTGCCAGTAGGGGAGGACTAGCGGGAGGCTACAATGAGCAGTTCTTC
D gene: -; J gene: TRBJ1-1; V gene: TRBV4-3; clone size: many; CDR3 protein: CASSQDHNRVGTEAFF; CDR3 DNA: TGCGCCAGCAGCCAAGATCACAACAGAGTGGGGACTGAAGCTTTCTTT
D gene: TRBD1; J gene: TRBJ2-7; V gene: TRBV7-2; clone size: many; CDR3 protein: CASSPAGTEAYEQYF; CDR3 DNA: TGTGCCAGCAGCCCCGCCGGGACAGAAGCCTACGAGCAGTACTTC
D gene: TRBD2; J gene: TRBJ2-7; V gene: TRBV9; clone size: many; CDR3 protein: CASSVGGGAPAYEQYF; CDR3 DNA: TGTGCCAGCAGCGTAGGGGGAGGGGCCCCCGCCTACGAGCAGTACTTC
D gene: TRBD2; J gene: TRBJ2-5; V gene: TRBV20-1; clone size: -; CDR3 protein: CSARVLLAGVKKETQYF; CDR3 DNA: TGCAGTGCTAGGGTCCTTCTAGCGGGAGTAAAGAAAGAGACCCAGTACTTC
D gene: -; J gene: TRBJ2-6; V gene: TRBV15; clone size: many; CDR3 protein: CATSRVVAGANVLTF; CDR3 DNA: TGTGCCACCAGCAGAGTCGTGGCTGGGGCCAACGTCCTGACTTTC
D gene: -; J gene: TRBJ2-7; V gene: TRBV30; clone size: -; CDR3 protein: CASTYSQSHYEQYF; CDR3 DNA: TGTGCCTCAACGTATTCCCAATCTCACTACGAGCAGTACTTC
D gene: TRBD1; J gene: TRBJ2-5; V gene: TRBV3-1; clone size: many; CDR3 protein: CASSQEYPDRGEEWKTQYF; CDR3 DNA: TGTGCCAGCAGCCAAGAATATCCGGACAGGGGAGAGGAATGGAAGACCCAGTACTTC
D gene: TRBD2; J gene: TRBJ2-1; V gene: TRBV29-1; clone size: many; CDR3 protein: CSVDGGRAQRRQFF; CDR3 DNA: TGCAGCGTTGACGGCGGGAGGGCCCAAAGGCGGCAGTTCTTC
D gene: TRBD2; J gene: TRBJ2-1; V gene: TRBV19; clone size: -; CDR3 protein: CASSIGAAGVREGQFF; CDR3 DNA: TGTGCCAGTAGTATCGGCGCAGCGGGGGTCCGTGAAGGGCAGTTCTTC
D gene: TRBD1; J gene: TRBJ2-7; V gene: TRBV5-6; clone size: -; CDR3 protein: CASSPEQGTYEQYF; CDR3 DNA: TGTGCCAGCAGCCCTGAACAGGGGACCTACGAGCAGTACTTC
D gene: TRBD1; J gene: TRBJ2-7; V gene: TRBV10-2; clone size: many; CDR3 protein: CASTRTGGKEEQYF; CDR3 DNA: TGCGCCAGCACCCGGACAGGGGGAAAAGAAGAGCAGTACTTC
D gene: TRBD2; J gene: TRBJ2-1; V gene: TRBV28; clone size: many; CDR3 protein: CASSPPTSGRSEQFF; CDR3 DNA: TGTGCCAGCAGTCCCCCGACTAGCGGGAGGTCTGAGCAGTTCTTC
D gene: -; J gene: TRBJ2-7; V gene: TRBV27; clone size: many; CDR3 protein: CASSLSSGTVSYEQYF; CDR3 DNA: TGTGCCAGCAGTTTATCGTCCGGGACTGTCTCCTACGAGCAGTACTTC
D gene: TRBD2; J gene: TRBJ2-7; V gene: TRBV7-6; clone size: many; CDR3 protein: CASSPRGAGGRNEQYF; CDR3 DNA: TGTGCCAGCAGCCCTAGAGGCGCGGGAGGCCGGAACGAGCAGTACTTC
D gene: TRBD1; J gene: TRBJ2-1; V gene: TRBV11-1; clone size: many; CDR3 protein: CASSLFGRGPAHSYNEQFF; CDR3 DNA: TGTGCCAGCAGCTTATTTGGCAGGGGGCCCGCTCACTCCTACAATGAGCAGTTCTTC
D gene: TRBD2; J gene: TRBJ2-1; V gene: TRBV20-1; clone size: -; CDR3 protein: CCARVPGLAGGPIRDEQFF; CDR3 DNA: TGCTGTGCTAGAGTCCCGGGACTAGCGGGAGGGCCTATTAGGGATGAGCAGTTCTTC
D gene: -; J gene: TRBJ1-1; V gene: TRBV3-1; clone size: many; CDR3 protein: CASSRIRAGANTEAFF; CDR3 DNA: TGTGCCAGCAGCCGGATTAGGGCAGGAGCGAACACTGAAGCTTTCTTT
D gene: TRBD2; J gene: TRBJ2-5; V gene: TRBV20-1; clone size: many; CDR3 protein: CSARDGGSGEETQYF; CDR3 DNA: TGCAGTGCTAGAGATGGGGGTAGCGGGGAAGAGACCCAGTACTTC
D gene: -; J gene: TRBJ2-1; V gene: TRBV6-6; clone size: many; CDR3 protein: CASSSVGGDGQFF; CDR3 DNA: TGTGCCAGCAGTTCCGTGGGAGGAGATGGACAGTTCTTC
D gene: -; J gene: TRBJ2-1; V gene: TRBV5-4; clone size: -; CDR3 protein: CASSLVPSTGRNEQFF; CDR3 DNA: TGTGCCAGCAGCTTGGTTCCGTCGACAGGGAGGAATGAGCAGTTCTTC
D gene: -; J gene: TRBJ2-4; V gene: TRBV27; clone size: many; CDR3 protein: CASSFYKAKEWGDSKNIQYF; CDR3 DNA: TGTGCCAGCAGTTTTTATAAAGCCAAAGAGTGGGGGGACAGCAAAAACATTCAGTACTTC
D gene: TRBD2; J gene: TRBJ2-7; V gene: TRBV4-3; clone size: -; CDR3 protein: CASSHPGGGIYEQYF; CDR3 DNA: TGCGCCAGCAGCCATCCTGGGGGGGGGATCTACGAGCAGTACTTC
D gene: TRBD1; J gene: TRBJ2-3; V gene: TRBV4-1; clone size: many; CDR3 protein: CASSLPGQGTDTQYF; CDR3 DNA: TGTGCCAGCAGTTTACCCGGACAGGGCACAGATACGCAGTATTTT
D gene: TRBD2; J gene: TRBJ2-7; V gene: TRBV7-6; clone size: -; CDR3 protein: CASSLGPTSGSYEQYF; CDR3 DNA: TGTGCCAGCAGCTTGGGCCCCACTAGCGGGAGTTACGAGCAGTACTTC
D gene: TRBD2; J gene: TRBJ2-7; V gene: TRBV29-1; clone size: -; CDR3 protein: CSVALAGPFYEQYF; CDR3 DNA: TGCAGCGTTGCTCTAGCGGGACCTTTCTACGAGCAGTACTTC
D gene: TRBD2; J gene: TRBJ2-3; V gene: TRBV12-3/TRBV12-4; clone size: -; CDR3 protein: CASKGLYLTDTQYF; CDR3 DNA: TGTGCCAGCAAGGGACTATATCTCACAGATACGCAGTATTTT
D gene: -; J gene: TRBJ2-1; V gene: TRBV20-1; clone size: few; CDR3 protein: CSARHRRTYNEQFF; CDR3 DNA: TGCAGTGCTAGACACAGGCGAACCTACAATGAGCAGTTCTTC
D gene: -; J gene: TRBJ1-3; V gene: TRBV5-1; clone size: few; CDR3 protein: CASSYFTLLGSSGNTIYF; CDR3 DNA: TGCGCCAGCAGCTATTTCACCCTTTTGGGATCATCCGGAAACACCATATATTTT
D gene: TRBD2; J gene: TRBJ2-7; V gene: TRBV10-3; clone size: many; CDR3 protein: CAISQTSGPRSYEQYF; CDR3 DNA: TGTGCCATCAGCCAAACTAGCGGGCCCCGCTCCTACGAGCAGTACTTC
D gene: TRBD2; J gene: TRBJ2-3; V gene: TRBV10-3; clone size: many; CDR3 protein: CAISGTRDYTDTQYF; CDR3 DNA: TGTGCCATCAGTGGAACCCGGGACTACACAGATACGCAGTATTTT
D gene: -; J gene: TRBJ1-5; V gene: TRBV5-8; clone size: many; CDR3 protein: CASSLELGNQPQHF; CDR3 DNA: TGTGCCAGCAGCTTGGAGCTGGGGAATCAGCCCCAGCATTTT
D gene: -; J gene: TRBJ2-2; V gene: TRBV4-3; clone size: many; CDR3 protein: CASSQSSYTGELFF; CDR3 DNA: TGCGCCAGCAGCCAGTCCAGTTACACCGGGGAGCTGTTTTTT
D gene: TRBD1; J gene: TRBJ2-7; V gene: TRBV5-6; clone size: -; CDR3 protein: CASSVAGGTQSEQYF; CDR3 DNA: TGTGCCAGCAGCGTAGCAGGGGGCACCCAGTCCGAGCAGTACTTC
D gene: TRBD2; J gene: TRBJ2-7; V gene: TRBV4-2; clone size: many; CDR3 protein: CASSQGLGTSATYEQYF; CDR3 DNA: TGTGCCAGCAGCCAAGGCCTGGGGACTAGCGCGACCTACGAGCAGTACTTC
D gene: -; J gene: TRBJ1-3; V gene: TRBV6-6; clone size: -; CDR3 protein: CASSYSGRNTIYF; CDR3 DNA: TGTGCCAGCAGTTATTCAGGGAGAAACACCATATATTTT
D gene: -; J gene: TRBJ1-2; V gene: TRBV11-2; clone size: many; CDR3 protein: CASSPYIDGYTF; CDR3 DNA: TGTGCCAGCAGCCCCTACATCGACGGCTACACCTTC
D gene: -; J gene: TRBJ2-5; V gene: TRBV15; clone size: many; CDR3 protein: CATSRDQETGAETQYF; CDR3 DNA: TGTGCCACCAGCAGAGATCAGGAAACGGGCGCAGAGACCCAGTACTTC
D gene: -; J gene: TRBJ2-3; V gene: TRBV6-1; clone size: -; CDR3 protein: CASTSPRTDTQYF; CDR3 DNA: TGTGCCAGCACCTCCCCCCGCACAGATACGCAGTATTTT
D gene: -; J gene: TRBJ2-7; V gene: TRBV28; clone size: many; CDR3 protein: CASSLTAGVAYEQYF; CDR3 DNA: TGTGCCAGCAGTTTAACGGCAGGGGTAGCCTACGAGCAGTACTTC
D gene: TRBD2; J gene: TRBJ2-5; V gene: TRBV4-2; clone size: few; CDR3 protein: CASSQDTSGRAGETQYF; CDR3 DNA: TGTGCCAGCAGCCAGGATACTAGCGGGAGGGCCGGAGAGACCCAGTACTTC
D gene: -; J gene: TRBJ2-3; V gene: TRBV27; clone size: many; CDR3 protein: CASSLGSVSTDTQYF; CDR3 DNA: TGTGCCAGCAGTTTAGGTAGCGTGAGCACAGATACGCAGTATTTT
D gene: -; J gene: TRBJ2-7; V gene: TRBV5-5; clone size: many; CDR3 protein: CASSFDRGMNYEQYF; CDR3 DNA: TGTGCCAGCAGCTTTGATCGGGGTATGAATTACGAGCAGTACTTC
D gene: TRBD2; J gene: TRBJ2-1; V gene: TRBV2; clone size: few; CDR3 protein: CASSERSGRISPYNEQFF; CDR3 DNA: TGTGCCAGCAGTGAACGGAGCGGGAGAATTAGCCCCTACAATGAGCAGTTCTTC